This T cell receptor beta chain was identified in a study of T cell responses to AZD1222 COVID-19 vaccine. In the case of this clone: Its specificity is not known.

Broader study findings: The study sampled repertoires only after the peak T cell response. The study reported that nearly half of spike-specific TCRs target unmutated variant regions.

The CDR3 runs 16 residues. Germline CDR1 is SGDLS and CDR2 is YYNGEE. Germline trimming cut 0 bases from V and 8 bases from J; bases unmatched to any gene: 13. TCRdb's copy holds only in-frame clones and misses some; the assay was immunoSEQ multiplex PCR. The table includes 170,000 or so clones, less than 95% detected once. This sequence joins TRBV9 and TRBJ1-2; 7 bases fit TRBD1. Sequencing was performed on peripheral blood, taken on day 0 of AZD1222 vaccination. The clonotype comes from an adult in good health. CDR3 loop: CASSVVGTDSAIGYTF. CDR3 DNA: TGTGCCAGCAGCGTAGTAGGGACAGACTCCGCTATCGGCTACACCTTC.